The clone carrying this TCR beta chain was detected many times. The sample comes from a study of Graves' ophthalmopathy and Graves' hyperthyroidism. Looked up from germline, CDR1 is SGHVS and CDR2 is FNYEAQ. Trimming left V 5 bases short and J 4 bases short, with 12 bases between. CDR3 length: 13 amino acids. Transcripts of RNA were the source for amplifying TCR beta CDR3 regions. After a first-round RT-PCR with HTBI primers, a second-round multiplex PCR was run. One entry per CDR3 protein results from TCRdb running MiXCR on the multiplex PCR reads. The data show 620,000 or so distinct CDR3 sequences, 20% to 25% seen once.

The sequence was obtained from a woman younger than 30 with stable Graves' hyperthyroidism. Some clones in this sample may be carry-over from other donors' samples. The sample was peripheral blood. The chain uses TRBV7-6 and TRBJ2-7; D is undetermined. CDR3 sequence reads: CASSPSVGYEQYF. The CDR3 DNA is TGTGCCAGCAGCCCGTCGGTGGGTTACGAGCAGTACTTC. The full variable domain, completed using reference TRBV7-6 and TRBJ2-7, is GAGVSQSPRYKVTKRGQDVALRCDPISGHVSLYWYRQALGQGPEFLTYFNYEAQQDKSGLPNDRFSAERPEGSISTLTIQRTEQRDSAMYRCASSPSVGYEQYFGPGTRLTVT.